The clone carrying this T cell receptor (beta chain) was observed a handful of times. Germline V gene sequence: CDR1 SGHTA, CDR2 FQGNSA. This CDR3 is 13 amino acids long. With 6 bases removed from V and 1 base from J, the gap between germline ends came to 9 bases. Next came a second PCR, run for about 7 to 12 cycles, which used a sample-barcoded 5' primer along with a J-beta primer mix. MiXCR was run by TCRdb on the 5' RACE reads, yielding one entry per CDR3 protein. The sample holds 650,000 to 1,000,000 distinct CDR3 sequences; around 36% are singletons and the top ten take over 10%. This entry comes from a study of blood T cells in healthy people across ages.

The specimen was blood. The V gene is TRBV7-2, the J gene TRBJ1-1, with D unresolved. This clonotype was sampled from a man in his late teens or twenties in good health. CDR3 in DNA: TGTGCCAGCAGGCAAGCTGGGAACACTGAAGCTTTCTTT. It yields the protein CASRQAGNTEAFF.